The subject of this entry is one T cell receptor beta chain. The antigen remains unidentified. The sample comes from a study of a mutant IDH1 vaccine in newly diagnosed glioma. On the study more broadly: The therapy given earlier, which was standard therapy, consisted of radiotherapy, temozolomide, or both, and most of the patients received both.

The data were produced by immunoSEQ multiplex PCR, yet TCRdb's version contains in-frame clones alone and is incomplete. The sample has 98,000 or so clones, 70% to 90% seen once. As for time point: baseline, week 1 (first vaccination visit). Treatment defined: pre-vaccination baseline after standard-of-care therapy. Whole-study findings and limits: Of all patients, approximately 93% showed vaccine-induced immune responses.

This receptor was identified in a woman between 45 and 65 years old with glioma. The sequencing used PBMCs, collected from a glioma patient treated with radiotherapy, temozolomide or both.

The CDR3 protein is CASSPRTSGSSEQFF. The CDR3 coding sequence is TGCGCCAGCAGCCCACGGACTAGCGGGAGTAGTGAGCAGTTCTTC. The chain is built from TRBV5-1 and TRBJ2-1, with TRBD2 matching 13 bases. Germline loops: CDR1 SGHRS, CDR2 YFSETQ. The CDR3 totals 15 residues. The ends lost 4 bases at V and 9 bases at J; junction bases unmatched: 7.